This TCR beta chain was sequenced during a study of early T cells in non-severe SARS-CoV-2 infection. The V segment lost 7 bases and the J segment 3 bases; nucleotides outside the gene matches: 13. CDR3 size: 18 residues. The germline V gene encodes CDR1 MDHEN and CDR2 SYDVKM. TCRdb recomputed calls from the 5' RACE reads with MiXCR, one row per CDR3 protein. The sample lists around 49,000 distinct CDR3 sequences, around a tenth seen once, with around a fifth in the top ten. In this sample, this clonotype turned up many times. This TCR derives from an adult who was a healthcare worker with PCR-confirmed SARS-CoV-2 infection or an uninfected control (not recorded which). Sample: whole blood. The J gene is TRBJ2-3, the V gene TRBV28, with TRBD2 identical over 13 bases. CDR3 in amino acids: CASTKGLAGVPVTDTQYF. In DNA form, the CDR3 reads TGTGCCAGCACCAAAGGACTAGCGGGAGTCCCAGTAACAGATACGCAGTATTTT.